This T cell receptor beta chain appears in the sequencing data of a study of identical twins. Study findings and constraints: Whereas memory repertoires showed no such difference, abundant cord blood beta clonotypes carried fewer insertions. Twins' surplus sharing was weaker for beta out-of-frame sequences. Monozygotic twin pairs showed more out-of-frame TCR alpha sharing than models estimated.

As regards this clonotype: Its antigen is not identified.

TCRdb re-derived calls from the 5' RACE reads in MiXCR, one entry per CDR3 protein. Of some 660,000 distinct CDR3 sequences in the sample, 8.5% to 9% are singletons; the top ten hold approximately 0.96%. The CDR3 has 14 amino acids. Trimming removed 3 bases from V and 6 bases from J; junction bases left unmatched: 9. CDR1 is GTSNPN and CDR2 is SVGIG in the germline V gene (reference sequence). The same data also went into a second study, on yellow fever vaccine responses in identical twins.

J is TRBJ1-1 and V is TRBV30, with TRBD1 identical over 8 bases. The sequence was obtained from a woman between 18 and 29 years old in good health. Specimen: PBMCs. The CDR3: CAWSRTGYGAEAFF. As DNA, the CDR3 is TGTGCCTGGAGCCGGACAGGGTATGGTGCTGAAGCTTTCTTT.